The rows below give T cell receptor beta chains drawn from one sample of a study of blood T cell repertoires in COVID-19. This table comes from immunoSEQ multiplex PCR, and its TCRdb copy is limited to in-frame clones, with some not included. The sample yields 55,000 to 70,000 clones, around 87% seen once. Sequenced material: peripheral blood. Receptors originate from a woman younger than 35 with acute or convalescent COVID-19. CDR3s include the opening cysteine and the closing phenylalanine or tryptophan. The order of the fields is D gene, V gene, clone size, CDR3 length, J gene, CDR3 protein, CDR3 DNA. A D gene is named only where the DNA matches it firmly. Part of the rows lack a size; the others show once, few, many or a class for expanded clones.

D gene: TRBD2; V gene: TRBV27; clone size: -; CDR3 length: 17; J gene: TRBJ2-5; CDR3 protein: CASSSTSGGDSGETQYF; CDR3 DNA: TGTGCCAGCAGCTCGACTAGCGGGGGGGATAGCGGGGAGACCCAGTACTTC
D gene: TRBD2; V gene: TRBV27; clone size: -; CDR3 length: 15; J gene: TRBJ2-3; CDR3 protein: CASSPLAGGAEREYF; CDR3 DNA: TGTGCCAGCAGTCCCCTAGCGGGAGGGGCCGAGCGAGAGTATTTT
D gene: TRBD2; V gene: TRBV7-9; clone size: -; CDR3 length: 15; J gene: TRBJ2-7; CDR3 protein: CASSHSGLATYEQYF; CDR3 DNA: TGTGCCAGCAGCCACTCGGGACTAGCCACCTACGAGCAGTACTTC
D gene: -; V gene: TRBV18; clone size: -; CDR3 length: 14; J gene: TRBJ1-1; CDR3 protein: CASSLQAGPAEAFF; CDR3 DNA: TGTGCCAGCTCCCTCCAGGCAGGCCCCGCTGAAGCTTTCTTT
D gene: -; V gene: TRBV19; clone size: -; CDR3 length: 14; J gene: TRBJ2-3; CDR3 protein: CASSIQRATDTQYF; CDR3 DNA: TGTGCCAGTAGTATTCAGCGGGCCACAGATACGCAGTATTTT
D gene: -; V gene: TRBV2; clone size: -; CDR3 length: 15; J gene: TRBJ1-4; CDR3 protein: CASRTHRETNEKLFF; CDR3 DNA: TGTGCCAGCAGGACACACAGGGAAACTAATGAAAAACTGTTTTTT
D gene: TRBD2; V gene: TRBV9; clone size: -; CDR3 length: 16; J gene: TRBJ2-1; CDR3 protein: CASSYSLAGGGNEQFF; CDR3 DNA: TGTGCCAGCAGCTACTCCCTAGCGGGAGGGGGGAATGAGCAGTTCTTC
D gene: TRBD1; V gene: TRBV19; clone size: -; CDR3 length: 13; J gene: TRBJ1-4; CDR3 protein: CAREDRVGEKLFF; CDR3 DNA: TGTGCCAGGGAGGACAGGGTAGGAGAAAAACTGTTTTTT
D gene: -; V gene: TRBV9; clone size: -; CDR3 length: 13; J gene: TRBJ2-3; CDR3 protein: CASSVASSDTQYF; CDR3 DNA: TGTGCCAGCAGCGTAGCAAGCTCCGATACGCAGTATTTT
D gene: TRBD1; V gene: TRBV14; clone size: once; CDR3 length: 17; J gene: TRBJ1-4; CDR3 protein: CASSQADRGTTNEKLFF; CDR3 DNA: TGTGCCAGCAGCCAAGCGGACAGGGGAACAACTAATGAAAAACTGTTTTTT
D gene: -; V gene: TRBV19; clone size: -; CDR3 length: 13; J gene: TRBJ1-1; CDR3 protein: CASSTSRGTEAFF; CDR3 DNA: TGTGCCAGTAGTACCTCCAGGGGTACTGAAGCTTTCTTT
D gene: -; V gene: TRBV3-1/TRBV3-2; clone size: -; CDR3 length: 14; J gene: TRBJ2-2; CDR3 protein: CASSQGIETGELFF; CDR3 DNA: TGTGCCAGCAGCCAAGGAATAGAAACCGGGGAGCTGTTTTTT
D gene: -; V gene: TRBV30; clone size: -; CDR3 length: 14; J gene: TRBJ2-1; CDR3 protein: CASSSGGPHNEQFF; CDR3 DNA: TGTGCCTCATCCTCAGGAGGGCCCCACAATGAGCAGTTCTTC
D gene: -; V gene: TRBV28; clone size: -; CDR3 length: 12; J gene: TRBJ2-7; CDR3 protein: CATEDTTYEQYF; CDR3 DNA: TGTGCCACCGAGGACACGACCTACGAGCAGTACTTC
D gene: -; V gene: TRBV6-2/TRBV6-3; clone size: few; CDR3 length: 13; J gene: TRBJ2-1; CDR3 protein: CASSYWEYNEQFF; CDR3 DNA: TGTGCCAGCAGTTACTGGGAGTACAATGAGCAGTTCTTC
D gene: -; V gene: TRBV28; clone size: -; CDR3 length: 11; J gene: TRBJ1-2; CDR3 protein: CASSARDGYTF; CDR3 DNA: TGTGCCAGCAGTGCCCGCGATGGCTACACCTTC
D gene: TRBD2; V gene: TRBV2; clone size: -; CDR3 length: 17; J gene: TRBJ2-3; CDR3 protein: CASRTGLAGAFTDTQYF; CDR3 DNA: TGTGCCAGCAGGACGGGACTAGCGGGAGCCTTCACAGATACGCAGTATTTT
D gene: TRBD2; V gene: TRBV4-3; clone size: -; CDR3 length: 20; J gene: TRBJ2-1; CDR3 protein: CASSQDSSSGKSLLLHEQFF; CDR3 DNA: TGCGCCAGCAGCCAAGATTCGTCTAGCGGGAAGAGCCTCCTTCTGCATGAGCAGTTCTTC
D gene: TRBD1; V gene: TRBV5-6; clone size: -; CDR3 length: 15; J gene: TRBJ1-1; CDR3 protein: CASSLKRDREDEAFF; CDR3 DNA: TGTGCCAGCAGTTTAAAACGTGACAGGGAGGATGAAGCTTTCTTT
D gene: TRBD2; V gene: TRBV6-2/TRBV6-3; clone size: -; CDR3 length: 17; J gene: TRBJ2-5; CDR3 protein: CASSYPLGLADQETQYF; CDR3 DNA: TGTGCCAGCAGTTACCCCCTAGGGCTAGCGGACCAAGAGACCCAGTACTTC
D gene: -; V gene: TRBV7-9; clone size: -; CDR3 length: 13; J gene: TRBJ2-5; CDR3 protein: CASRRDLAETQYF; CDR3 DNA: TGTGCCAGCAGGAGGGATCTTGCAGAGACCCAGTACTTC
D gene: TRBD2; V gene: TRBV20-1; clone size: -; CDR3 length: 15; J gene: TRBJ2-7; CDR3 protein: CSASYRDYPSYEQYF; CDR3 DNA: TGCAGTGCTAGTTATCGGGACTACCCCTCCTACGAGCAGTACTTC
D gene: -; V gene: TRBV6-1; clone size: few; CDR3 length: 15; J gene: TRBJ1-6; CDR3 protein: CASSEDRRLNSPLHF; CDR3 DNA: TGTGCCAGCAGTGAAGATCGTCGGTTGAATTCACCCCTCCACTTT
D gene: -; V gene: TRBV4-1; clone size: -; CDR3 length: 14; J gene: TRBJ2-3; CDR3 protein: CASSQGRPGDTQYF; CDR3 DNA: TGCGCCAGCAGCCAAGGGCGGCCGGGAGATACGCAGTATTTT
D gene: TRBD2; V gene: TRBV13; clone size: -; CDR3 length: 17; J gene: TRBJ2-1; CDR3 protein: CASSSSGGALTFNEQFF; CDR3 DNA: TGTGCCAGCAGCTCTAGCGGGGGGGCCCTGACGTTCAATGAGCAGTTCTTC
D gene: -; V gene: TRBV5-1; clone size: few; CDR3 length: 16; J gene: TRBJ2-2; CDR3 protein: CASSAYGQGYTGELFF; CDR3 DNA: TGCGCCAGCAGCGCCTATGGGCAGGGATACACCGGGGAGCTGTTTTTT
D gene: TRBD2; V gene: TRBV5-4; clone size: -; CDR3 length: 13; J gene: TRBJ2-5; CDR3 protein: CASSFRGEETQYF; CDR3 DNA: TGTGCCAGCAGCTTTCGGGGGGAAGAGACCCAGTACTTC
D gene: TRBD1; V gene: TRBV7-9; clone size: -; CDR3 length: 15; J gene: TRBJ1-1; CDR3 protein: CASSSSSGGRTEAFF; CDR3 DNA: TGTGCCAGCAGCTCATCCTCAGGGGGGCGCACTGAAGCTTTCTTT
D gene: -; V gene: TRBV30; clone size: -; CDR3 length: 12; J gene: TRBJ1-2; CDR3 protein: CAWNEEDYGYTF; CDR3 DNA: TGTGCCTGGAATGAGGAGGACTATGGCTACACCTTC
D gene: TRBD1; V gene: TRBV6-2/TRBV6-3; clone size: -; CDR3 length: 18; J gene: TRBJ1-5; CDR3 protein: CASSYSPGQIYSNQPQHF; CDR3 DNA: TGTGCCAGCAGTTACTCGCCGGGACAGATTTATAGCAATCAGCCCCAGCATTTT
D gene: -; V gene: TRBV25-1; clone size: -; CDR3 length: 11; J gene: TRBJ2-7; CDR3 protein: CASSGRYEQYF; CDR3 DNA: TGTGCCAGCAGTGGGAGGTACGAGCAGTACTTC
D gene: TRBD2; V gene: TRBV5-1; clone size: -; CDR3 length: 16; J gene: TRBJ2-3; CDR3 protein: CASSLGLAGDSDTQYF; CDR3 DNA: TGCGCCAGCAGCTTGGGGCTAGCGGGAGACTCAGATACGCAGTATTTT
D gene: -; V gene: TRBV27; clone size: -; CDR3 length: 14; J gene: TRBJ2-5; CDR3 protein: CASATGLSQETQYF; CDR3 DNA: TGTGCCAGCGCCACAGGACTATCTCAAGAGACCCAGTACTTC
D gene: TRBD1; V gene: TRBV28; clone size: -; CDR3 length: 14; J gene: TRBJ1-4; CDR3 protein: CASSYPGQGRKLFF; CDR3 DNA: TGTGCCAGCAGTTACCCGGGACAGGGGAGAAAACTGTTTTTT
D gene: -; V gene: TRBV19; clone size: -; CDR3 length: 15; J gene: TRBJ2-7; CDR3 protein: CASSMGRDSSYEQYF; CDR3 DNA: TGTGCCAGTAGTATGGGCCGGGACTCCTCCTACGAGCAGTACTTC
D gene: TRBD1; V gene: TRBV20-1; clone size: -; CDR3 length: 12; J gene: TRBJ1-2; CDR3 protein: CSASVRGLRYTF; CDR3 DNA: TGCAGTGCTAGTGTCAGGGGGTTGCGCTACACCTTC
D gene: -; V gene: TRBV7-8; clone size: -; CDR3 length: 14; J gene: TRBJ2-7; CDR3 protein: CASSLSTATYEQYF; CDR3 DNA: TGTGCCAGCAGCTTGAGCACAGCCACCTACGAGCAGTACTTC
D gene: -; V gene: TRBV19; clone size: -; CDR3 length: 14; J gene: TRBJ2-2; CDR3 protein: CASQGTQLTGELFF; CDR3 DNA: TGTGCCAGTCAGGGGACACAGCTAACCGGGGAGCTGTTTTTT
D gene: -; V gene: TRBV5-1; clone size: -; CDR3 length: 17; J gene: TRBJ2-2; CDR3 protein: CASSSTPGTHETGELFF; CDR3 DNA: TGCGCCAGCAGCAGTACCCCCGGGACTCACGAGACCGGGGAGCTGTTTTTT
D gene: -; V gene: TRBV6-5; clone size: few; CDR3 length: 14; J gene: TRBJ1-6; CDR3 protein: CASTAGSMNSPLHF; CDR3 DNA: TGTGCCAGCACGGCAGGGTCGATGAATTCACCCCTCCACTTT